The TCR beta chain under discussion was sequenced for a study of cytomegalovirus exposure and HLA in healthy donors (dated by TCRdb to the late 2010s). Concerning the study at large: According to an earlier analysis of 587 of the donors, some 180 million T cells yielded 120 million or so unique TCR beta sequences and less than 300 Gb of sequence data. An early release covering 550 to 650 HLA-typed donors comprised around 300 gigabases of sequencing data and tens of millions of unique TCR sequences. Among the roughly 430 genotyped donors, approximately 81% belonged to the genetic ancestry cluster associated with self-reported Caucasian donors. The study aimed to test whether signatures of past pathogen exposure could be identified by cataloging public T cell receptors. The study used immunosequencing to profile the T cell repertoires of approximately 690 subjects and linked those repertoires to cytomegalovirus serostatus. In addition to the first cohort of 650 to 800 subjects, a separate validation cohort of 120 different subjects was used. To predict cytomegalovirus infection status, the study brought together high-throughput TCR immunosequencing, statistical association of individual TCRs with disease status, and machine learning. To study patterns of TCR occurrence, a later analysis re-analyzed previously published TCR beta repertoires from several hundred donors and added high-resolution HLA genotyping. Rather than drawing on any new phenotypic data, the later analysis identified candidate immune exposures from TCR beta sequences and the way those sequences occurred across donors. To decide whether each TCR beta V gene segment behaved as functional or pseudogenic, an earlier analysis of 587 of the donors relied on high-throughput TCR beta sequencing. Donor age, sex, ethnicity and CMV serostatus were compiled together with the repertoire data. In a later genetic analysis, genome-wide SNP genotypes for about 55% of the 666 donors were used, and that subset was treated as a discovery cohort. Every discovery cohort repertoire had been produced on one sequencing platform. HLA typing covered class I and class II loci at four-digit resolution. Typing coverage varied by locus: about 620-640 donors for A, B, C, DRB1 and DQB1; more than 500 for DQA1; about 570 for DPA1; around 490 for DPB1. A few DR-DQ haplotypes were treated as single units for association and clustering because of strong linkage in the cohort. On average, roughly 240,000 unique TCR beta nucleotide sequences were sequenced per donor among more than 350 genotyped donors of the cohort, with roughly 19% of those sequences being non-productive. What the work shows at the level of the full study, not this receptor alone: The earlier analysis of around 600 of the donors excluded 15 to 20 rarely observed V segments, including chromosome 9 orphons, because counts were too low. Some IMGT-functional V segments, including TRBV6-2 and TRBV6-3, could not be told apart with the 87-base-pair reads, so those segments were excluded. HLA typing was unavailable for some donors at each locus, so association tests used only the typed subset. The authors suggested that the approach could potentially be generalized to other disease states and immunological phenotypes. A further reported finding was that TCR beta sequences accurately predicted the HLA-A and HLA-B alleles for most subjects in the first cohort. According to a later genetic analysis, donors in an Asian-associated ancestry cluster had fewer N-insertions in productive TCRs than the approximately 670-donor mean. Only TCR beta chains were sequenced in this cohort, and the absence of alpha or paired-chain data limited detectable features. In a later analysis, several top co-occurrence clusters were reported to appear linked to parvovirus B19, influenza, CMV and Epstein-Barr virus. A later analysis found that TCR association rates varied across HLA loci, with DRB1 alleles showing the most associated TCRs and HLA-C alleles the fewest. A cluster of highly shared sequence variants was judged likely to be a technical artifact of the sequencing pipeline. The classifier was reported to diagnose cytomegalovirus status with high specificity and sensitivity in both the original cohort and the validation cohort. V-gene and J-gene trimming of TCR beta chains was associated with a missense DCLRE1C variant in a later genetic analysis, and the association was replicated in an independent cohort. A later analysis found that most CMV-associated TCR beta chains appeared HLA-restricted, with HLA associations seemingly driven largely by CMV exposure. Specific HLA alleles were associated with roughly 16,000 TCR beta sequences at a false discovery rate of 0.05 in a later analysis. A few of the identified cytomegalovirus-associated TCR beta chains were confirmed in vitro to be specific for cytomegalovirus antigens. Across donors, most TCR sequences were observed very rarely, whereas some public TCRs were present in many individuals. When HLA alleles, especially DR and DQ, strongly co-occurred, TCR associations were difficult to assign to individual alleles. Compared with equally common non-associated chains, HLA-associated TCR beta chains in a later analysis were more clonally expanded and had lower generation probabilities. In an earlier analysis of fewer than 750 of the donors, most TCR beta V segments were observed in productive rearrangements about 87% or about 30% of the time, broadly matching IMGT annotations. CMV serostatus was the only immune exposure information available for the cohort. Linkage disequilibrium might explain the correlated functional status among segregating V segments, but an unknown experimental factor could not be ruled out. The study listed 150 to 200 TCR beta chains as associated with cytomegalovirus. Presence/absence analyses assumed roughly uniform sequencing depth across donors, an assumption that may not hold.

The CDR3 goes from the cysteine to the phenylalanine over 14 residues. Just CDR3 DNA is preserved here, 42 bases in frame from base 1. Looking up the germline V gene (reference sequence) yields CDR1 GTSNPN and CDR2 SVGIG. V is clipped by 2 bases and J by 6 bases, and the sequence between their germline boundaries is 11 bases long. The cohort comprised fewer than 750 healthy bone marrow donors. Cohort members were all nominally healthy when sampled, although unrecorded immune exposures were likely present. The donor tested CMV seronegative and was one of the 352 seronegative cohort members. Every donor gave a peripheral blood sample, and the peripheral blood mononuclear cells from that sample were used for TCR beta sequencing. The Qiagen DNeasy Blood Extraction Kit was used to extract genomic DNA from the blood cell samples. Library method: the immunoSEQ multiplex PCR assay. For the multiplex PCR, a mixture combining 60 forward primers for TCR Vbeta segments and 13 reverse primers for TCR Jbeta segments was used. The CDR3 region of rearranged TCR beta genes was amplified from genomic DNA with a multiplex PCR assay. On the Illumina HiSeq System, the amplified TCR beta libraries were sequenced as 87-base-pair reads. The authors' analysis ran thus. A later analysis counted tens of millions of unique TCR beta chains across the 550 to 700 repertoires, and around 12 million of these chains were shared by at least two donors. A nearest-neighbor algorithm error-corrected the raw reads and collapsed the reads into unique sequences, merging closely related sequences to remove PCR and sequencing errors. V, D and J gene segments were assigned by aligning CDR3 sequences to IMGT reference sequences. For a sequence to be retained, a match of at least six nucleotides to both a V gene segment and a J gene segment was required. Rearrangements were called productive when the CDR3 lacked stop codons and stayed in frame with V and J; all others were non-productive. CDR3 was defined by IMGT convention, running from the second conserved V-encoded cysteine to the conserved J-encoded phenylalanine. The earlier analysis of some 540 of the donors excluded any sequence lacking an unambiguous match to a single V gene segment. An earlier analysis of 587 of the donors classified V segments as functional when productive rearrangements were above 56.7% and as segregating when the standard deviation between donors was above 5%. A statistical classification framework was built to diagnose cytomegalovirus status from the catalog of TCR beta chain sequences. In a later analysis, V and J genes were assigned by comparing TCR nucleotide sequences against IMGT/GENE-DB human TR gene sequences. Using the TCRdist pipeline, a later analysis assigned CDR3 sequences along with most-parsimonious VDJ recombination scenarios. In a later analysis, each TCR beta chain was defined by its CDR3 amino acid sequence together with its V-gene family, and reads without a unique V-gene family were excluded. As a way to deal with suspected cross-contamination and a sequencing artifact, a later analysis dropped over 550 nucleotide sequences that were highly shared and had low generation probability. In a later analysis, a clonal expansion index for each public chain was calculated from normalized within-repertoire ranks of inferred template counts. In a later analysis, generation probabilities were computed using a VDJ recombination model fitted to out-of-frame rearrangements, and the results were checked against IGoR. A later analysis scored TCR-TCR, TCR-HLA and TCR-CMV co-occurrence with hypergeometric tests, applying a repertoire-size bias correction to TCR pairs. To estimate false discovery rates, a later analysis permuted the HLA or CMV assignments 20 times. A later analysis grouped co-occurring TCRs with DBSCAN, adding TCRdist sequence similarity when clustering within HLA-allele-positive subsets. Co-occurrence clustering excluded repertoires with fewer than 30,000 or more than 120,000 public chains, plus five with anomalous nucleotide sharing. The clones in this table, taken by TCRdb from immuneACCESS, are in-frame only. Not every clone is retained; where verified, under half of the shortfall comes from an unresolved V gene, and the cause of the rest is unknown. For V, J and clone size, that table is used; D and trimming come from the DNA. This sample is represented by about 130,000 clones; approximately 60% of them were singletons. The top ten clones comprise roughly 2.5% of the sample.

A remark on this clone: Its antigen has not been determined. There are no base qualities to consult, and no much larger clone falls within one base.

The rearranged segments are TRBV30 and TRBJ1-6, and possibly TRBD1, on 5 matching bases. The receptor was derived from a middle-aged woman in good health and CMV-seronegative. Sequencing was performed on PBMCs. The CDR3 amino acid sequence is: CAWSPGQLNSPLHF. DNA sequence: TGTGCCTGGAGTCCAGGACAACTTAATTCACCCCTCCACTTT.